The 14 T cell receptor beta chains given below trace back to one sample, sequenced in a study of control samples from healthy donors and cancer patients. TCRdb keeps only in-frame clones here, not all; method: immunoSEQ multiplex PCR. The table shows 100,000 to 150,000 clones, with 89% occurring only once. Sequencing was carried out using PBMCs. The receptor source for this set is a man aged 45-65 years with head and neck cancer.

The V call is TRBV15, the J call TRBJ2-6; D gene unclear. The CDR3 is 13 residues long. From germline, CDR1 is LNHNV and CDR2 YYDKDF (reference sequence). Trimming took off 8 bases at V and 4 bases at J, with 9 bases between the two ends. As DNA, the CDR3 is TGTGCCACCCGTTGGGTAGGGGCCAACGTCCTGACTTTC. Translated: CATRWVGANVLTF. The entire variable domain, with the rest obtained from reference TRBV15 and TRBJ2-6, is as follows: DAMVIQNPRYQVTQFGKPVTLSCSQTLNHNVMYWYQQKSSQAPKLLFHYYDKDFNNEADTPDNFQSRRPNTSFCFLDIRSPGLGDTAMYLCATRWVGANVLTFGAGSRLTVL.

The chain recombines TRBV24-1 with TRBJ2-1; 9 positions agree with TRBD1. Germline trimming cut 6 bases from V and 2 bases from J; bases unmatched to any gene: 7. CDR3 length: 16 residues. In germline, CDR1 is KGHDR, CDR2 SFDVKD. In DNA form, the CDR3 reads TGTGCCACCAGTTCCCTACAGGGGGCAACCTACAATGAGCAGTTCTTC. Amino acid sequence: CATSSLQGATYNEQFF.

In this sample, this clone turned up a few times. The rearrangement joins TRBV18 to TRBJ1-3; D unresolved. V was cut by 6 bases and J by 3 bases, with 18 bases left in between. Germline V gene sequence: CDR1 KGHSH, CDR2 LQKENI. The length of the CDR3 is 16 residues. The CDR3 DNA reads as TGTGCCAGCTCCCGAGACACCCTGTTGAGTGGAAACACCATATATTTT. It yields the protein CASSRDTLLSGNTIYF.

The CDR3 is CASSNPGLKNEQFF. For the CDR3, the DNA is TGCGCCAGCAGCAATCCGGGCCTTAAAAACGAGCAGTTCTTC. This sequence joins TRBV4-1 and TRBJ2-1; D gene uncertain. CDR1 is MGHRA and CDR2 is YSYEKL in the germline V gene. The V end lost 5 bases, the J end lost 10 bases, and 18 bases lay between the germline ends. This CDR3 region has 14 residues.

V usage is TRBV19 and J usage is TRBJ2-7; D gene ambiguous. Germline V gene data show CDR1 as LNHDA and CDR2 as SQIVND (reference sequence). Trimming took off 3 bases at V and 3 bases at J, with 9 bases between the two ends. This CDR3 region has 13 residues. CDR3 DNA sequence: TGTGCCAGTAGTATTGGTGGCGGCTACGAGCAGTACTTC. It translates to CASSIGGGYEQYF.

The CDR3 DNA follows: TGTGCCATCGGTGCTCGGGAGAACTATGGCTACACCTTC. This gives the protein CAIGARENYGYTF. J is TRBJ1-2 and V is TRBV10-3; D is unresolved. The CDR3 is made up of 13 amino acids. Looked up from germline, CDR1 is ENHRY and CDR2 is SYGVKD. Trimming shortened V by 8 bases and J by 2 bases, and 12 bases separated the two germline ends.

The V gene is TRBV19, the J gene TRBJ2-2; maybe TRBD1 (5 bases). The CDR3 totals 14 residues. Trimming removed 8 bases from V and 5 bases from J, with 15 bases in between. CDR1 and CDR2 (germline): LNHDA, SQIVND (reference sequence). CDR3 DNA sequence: TGTGCCAGTTCCATGGGGCCCAGGACCGGGGAGCTGTTTTTT. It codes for CASSMGPRTGELFF.

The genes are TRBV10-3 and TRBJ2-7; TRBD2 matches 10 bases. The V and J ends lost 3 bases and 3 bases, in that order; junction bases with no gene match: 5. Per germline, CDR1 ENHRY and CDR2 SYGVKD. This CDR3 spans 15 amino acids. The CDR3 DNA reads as TGTGCCATCAGTGAATTAGCGGGAGGAAGCTACGAGCAGTACTTC. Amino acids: CAISELAGGSYEQYF.

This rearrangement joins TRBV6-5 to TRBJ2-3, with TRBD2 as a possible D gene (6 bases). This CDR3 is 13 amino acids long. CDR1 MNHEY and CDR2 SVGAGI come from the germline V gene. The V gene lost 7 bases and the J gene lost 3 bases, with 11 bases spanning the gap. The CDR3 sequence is CASKGGATDTQYF. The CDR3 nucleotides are TGTGCCAGCAAAGGCGGGGCAACAGATACGCAGTATTTT.

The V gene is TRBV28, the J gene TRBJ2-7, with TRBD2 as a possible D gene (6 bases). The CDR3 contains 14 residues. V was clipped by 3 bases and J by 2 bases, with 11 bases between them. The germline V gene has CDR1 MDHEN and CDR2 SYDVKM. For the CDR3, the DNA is TGTGCCAGCAGTTTCCGGTCGGGGGCCTACGAGCAGTACTTC. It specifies CASSFRSGAYEQYF.

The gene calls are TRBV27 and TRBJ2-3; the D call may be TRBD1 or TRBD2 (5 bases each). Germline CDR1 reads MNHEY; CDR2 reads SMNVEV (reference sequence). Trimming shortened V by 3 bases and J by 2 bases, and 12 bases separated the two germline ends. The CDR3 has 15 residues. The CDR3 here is CASSLVMGDTDTQYF. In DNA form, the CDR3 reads TGTGCCAGCAGTTTGGTAATGGGGGACACAGATACGCAGTATTTT.

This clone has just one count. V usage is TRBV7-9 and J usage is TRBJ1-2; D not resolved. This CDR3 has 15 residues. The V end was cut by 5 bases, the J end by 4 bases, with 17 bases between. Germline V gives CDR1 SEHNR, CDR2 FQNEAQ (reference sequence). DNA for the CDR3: TGTGCCAGCAGCGACTTAGGTTCAGAGATCTATGGCTACACCTTC. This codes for CASSDLGSEIYGYTF.

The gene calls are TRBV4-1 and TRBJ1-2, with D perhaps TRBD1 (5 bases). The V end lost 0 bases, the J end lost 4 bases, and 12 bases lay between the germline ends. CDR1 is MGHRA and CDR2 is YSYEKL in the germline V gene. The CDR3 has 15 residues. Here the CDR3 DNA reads TGCGCCAGCAGCCAAGATCAGGGTTTAGGCTATGGCTACACCTTC. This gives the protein CASSQDQGLGYGYTF.

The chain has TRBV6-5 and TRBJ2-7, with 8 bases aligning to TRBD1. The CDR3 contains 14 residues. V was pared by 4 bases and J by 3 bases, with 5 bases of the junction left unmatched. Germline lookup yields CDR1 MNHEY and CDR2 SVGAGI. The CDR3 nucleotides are TGTGCCAGCAGTTCAGGGGGCTCGGGCTACGAGCAGTACTTC. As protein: CASSSGGSGYEQYF.